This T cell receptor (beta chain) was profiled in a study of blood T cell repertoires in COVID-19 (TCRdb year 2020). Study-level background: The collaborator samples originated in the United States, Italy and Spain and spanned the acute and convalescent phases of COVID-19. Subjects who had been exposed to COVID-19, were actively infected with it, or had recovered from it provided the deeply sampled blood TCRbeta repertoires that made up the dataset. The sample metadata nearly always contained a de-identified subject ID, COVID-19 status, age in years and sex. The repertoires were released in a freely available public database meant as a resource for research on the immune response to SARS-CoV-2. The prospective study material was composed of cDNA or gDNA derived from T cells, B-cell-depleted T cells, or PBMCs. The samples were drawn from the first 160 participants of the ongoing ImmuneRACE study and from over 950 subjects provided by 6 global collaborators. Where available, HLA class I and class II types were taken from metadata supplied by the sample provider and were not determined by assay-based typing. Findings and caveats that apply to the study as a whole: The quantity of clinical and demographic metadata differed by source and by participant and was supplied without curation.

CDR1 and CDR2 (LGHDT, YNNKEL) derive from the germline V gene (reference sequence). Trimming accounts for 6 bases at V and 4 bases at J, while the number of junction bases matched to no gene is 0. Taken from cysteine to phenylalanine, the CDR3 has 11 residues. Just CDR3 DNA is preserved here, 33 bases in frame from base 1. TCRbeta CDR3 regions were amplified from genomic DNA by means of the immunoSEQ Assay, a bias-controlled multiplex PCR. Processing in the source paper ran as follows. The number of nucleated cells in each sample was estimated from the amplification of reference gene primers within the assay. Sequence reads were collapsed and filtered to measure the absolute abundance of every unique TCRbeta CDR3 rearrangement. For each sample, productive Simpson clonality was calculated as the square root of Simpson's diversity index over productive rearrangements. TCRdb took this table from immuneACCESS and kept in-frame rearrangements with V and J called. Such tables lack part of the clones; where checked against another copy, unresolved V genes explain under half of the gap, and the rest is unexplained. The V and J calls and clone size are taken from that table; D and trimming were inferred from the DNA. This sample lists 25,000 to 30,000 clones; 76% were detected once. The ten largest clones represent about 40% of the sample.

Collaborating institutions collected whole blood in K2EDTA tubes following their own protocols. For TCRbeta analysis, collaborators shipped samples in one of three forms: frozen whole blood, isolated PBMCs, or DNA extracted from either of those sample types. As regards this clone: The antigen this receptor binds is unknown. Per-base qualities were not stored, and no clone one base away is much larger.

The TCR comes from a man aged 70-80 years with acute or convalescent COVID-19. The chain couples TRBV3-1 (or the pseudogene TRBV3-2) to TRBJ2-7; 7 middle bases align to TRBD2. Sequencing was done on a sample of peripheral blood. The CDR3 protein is CASRGGYEQYF. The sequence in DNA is TGTGCCAGCAGGGGAGGGTACGAGCAGTACTTC.